This entry lists 19 T cell receptor beta chains sequenced from one sample in a study of T cell responses to AZD1222 COVID-19 vaccine. Assay used: immunoSEQ multiplex PCR; TCRdb lists only in-frame clones, some missing. The data show over 120,000 clones, 90% to 95% seen once. The sequenced sample was peripheral blood, obtained on day 0 of AZD1222 vaccination. The receptors derive from an adult in good health.

The CDR3 here is CASSLDPHGNTEAFF. In DNA form, the CDR3 reads TGTGCCAGCAGCTTGGACCCCCATGGAAACACTGAAGCTTTCTTT. The chain is built from TRBV5-5 and TRBJ1-1, with D unresolved. Germline V gives CDR1 SGHKS, CDR2 YYEKEE (reference sequence). The CDR3 extends over 15 amino acids. Trimming left V 0 bases short and J 2 bases short, with 11 bases between.

The J gene is TRBJ2-3, the V gene TRBV6-2 or TRBV6-3; TRBD1 matches 8 bases. The CDR3 is 15 residues long. CDR1 and CDR2 (germline): MNHEY, SVGEGT. The ends lost 5 bases at V and 2 bases at J; junction bases unmatched: 6. The CDR3 loop is CASSPLGQDTDTQYF. CDR3 in DNA: TGTGCCAGCAGTCCCTTGGGACAGGACACAGATACGCAGTATTTT.

This clone was picked up one time. The chain has TRBV7-6 and TRBJ1-1; 10 bases fit TRBD1. This CDR3 is 17 amino acids long. From germline, CDR1 is SGHVS and CDR2 FNYEAQ. J was trimmed by 1 base and V by 0 bases; bases with no gene match: 5. CDR3 loop: CASSLAPGTGANTEAFF. The CDR3 DNA is TGTGCCAGCAGCTTAGCCCCCGGGACAGGGGCGAACACTGAAGCTTTCTTT. Using reference TRBV7-6 and TRBJ1-1 for the parts outside the CDR3, the full variable domain is GAGVSQSPRYKVTKRGQDVALRCDPISGHVSLYWYRQALGQGPEFLTYFNYEAQQDKSGLPNDRFSAERPEGSISTLTIQRTEQRDSAMYRCASSLAPGTGANTEAFFGQGTRLTVV.

The chain uses TRBV30 and TRBJ1-3; D not certain. This CDR3 contains 12 residues. Germline V CDR1 and CDR2: GTSNPN, SVGIG (reference sequence). The V end lost 0 bases, the J end lost 10 bases, and 10 bases lay between the germline ends. CDR3 in amino acids: CAWSVYSGTIYF. The CDR3 nucleotides read TGTGCCTGGAGTGTATACTCTGGTACCATATATTTT.

CDR3 bases: TGTGCCAGCAGTTACTTGAGGGGTGAAAAACTGTTTTTT. It encodes CASSYLRGEKLFF. The chain carries TRBV6-5 and TRBJ1-4; maybe TRBD1 (5 bases). CDR1 is MNHEY and CDR2 is SVGAGI in the germline V gene. CDR3 length equals 13 residues. With 1 base removed from V and 7 bases from J, the gap between germline ends came to 7 bases.

This clone appeared a single time. The chain employs TRBV7-8 and TRBJ2-2, with D possibly TRBD1 on 6 matching bases. Germline loops: CDR1 SGHVS, CDR2 FQNEAQ. Trimming stripped 5 bases from V and 12 bases from J, with 16 bases between. The CDR3 runs to 13 residues. CDR3 residues: CASSIQGSGQLFF. The CDR3 nucleotides read TGTGCCAGCAGCATCCAGGGGAGTGGACAGCTGTTTTTT.

V usage is TRBV4-3 and J usage is TRBJ2-2, with D unresolved. The CDR3 runs to 15 residues. Trimming shortened V by 4 bases and J by 7 bases, and 16 bases separated the two germline ends. Germline values: CDR1 LGHNA, CDR2 YSLEER. CDR3 sequence (DNA): TGCGCCAGCAGCCGAGCGTCAGGCCCCCTCGGGGAGCTGTTTTTT. This translates into CASSRASGPLGELFF.

The J gene is TRBJ1-2, the V gene TRBV18, with TRBD1 matching over 7 bases. There are 16 residues in the CDR3. The germline gives CDR1 KGHSH, CDR2 LQKENI. V was clipped by 5 bases and J by 8 bases; unmatched bases: 17. DNA for the CDR3: TGTGCCAGCTCAGAATTTCCCGGGACAGCTATGGGGGGCTACACCTTC. This gives the protein CASSEFPGTAMGGYTF.

V usage is TRBV20-1 and J usage is TRBJ1-1; D gene uncertain. V lost 4 bases and J 6 bases, leaving 9 bases between the germline ends. The CDR3 spans 11 residues. CDR1 is DFQATT, CDR2 SNEGSKA, per germline (reference sequence). CDR3 sequence reads: CSATLTAEAFF. As DNA, the CDR3 is TGCAGTGCTACCCTTACGGCTGAAGCTTTCTTT.

This clone was picked up one time. The chain's CDR3 is CASSLTSGVTGELFF. CDR3 nucleotide sequence: TGTGCCAGCAGCTTAACTAGCGGGGTCACCGGGGAGCTGTTTTTT. The V gene is TRBV7-2, the J gene TRBJ2-2; 10 bases line up with TRBD2. This CDR3 has 15 amino acids. V gave up 2 bases and J gave up 4 bases; unmatched junction bases: 1. Germline loops: CDR1 SGHTA, CDR2 FQGNSA.

This chain links TRBV5-8 with TRBJ2-1; 7 bases agree with TRBD2. Germline V gene lookup returns CDR1 SGHTS and CDR2 YDEGEE. With V trimmed by 6 bases and J by 9 bases, 12 bases remained unmatched. The length of the CDR3 is 14 residues. CDR3 coding DNA: TGTGCCAGCACCCCGCGCGCGGGGAGGGTTGAGCAGTTCTTC. Translation gives CASTPRAGRVEQFF. Variable domain in full (rest from reference TRBV5-8 and TRBJ2-1): EAGVTQSPTHLIKTRGQQATLRCSPISGHTSVYWYQQALGLGLQFLLWYDEGEERNRGNFPPRFSGRQFPNYSSELNVNALELEDSALYLCASTPRAGRVEQFFGPGTRLTVL.

CDR3 in amino acids: CASSLGGQSTEAFF. The CDR3 DNA follows: TGTGCCAGCAGCTTAGGGGGCCAGAGCACTGAAGCTTTCTTT. The chain carries TRBV7-9 and TRBJ1-1; D may be TRBD1 (5 bases). The germline gives CDR1 SEHNR, CDR2 FQNEAQ (reference sequence). Trimming removed 1 base at V and 4 bases at J, with 10 bases between. This CDR3 has 14 amino acids.

V gene TRBV27 combines with J gene TRBJ1-2, with unresolved D. CDR1 and CDR2 (germline): MNHEY, SMNVEV (reference sequence). CDR3 size: 14 residues. V shed 5 bases and J shed 8 bases, with 18 bases lying between them. The CDR3 region is CASSLARALGGYTF. Here the CDR3 DNA reads TGTGCCAGCAGTCTGGCCCGGGCCCTCGGGGGCTACACCTTC.

The CDR3 sequence is CASSVGRRSYNEQFF. In nucleotides, the CDR3 is TGTGCCAGCAGCGTAGGGAGGAGGTCCTACAATGAGCAGTTCTTC. The J gene is TRBJ2-1, the V gene TRBV5-4, with TRBD2 as a possible D gene (6 bases). The CDR3 has 15 residues. CDR1 is SGHNT and CDR2 is YYREEE in the germline V gene (reference sequence). The V end lost 4 bases, the J end lost 1 base, and 12 bases lay between the germline ends.

This chain uses TRBV19 with TRBJ1-5; D might be TRBD1 (6 bases). Germline V gives CDR1 LNHDA, CDR2 SQIVND (reference sequence). Trimming took 7 bases from V and 1 from J, leaving 14 bases between them. This CDR3 spans 15 amino acids. This chain's CDR3 is CASMGSRGSNQPQHF. The CDR3 DNA reads as TGTGCCAGTATGGGGAGCAGGGGAAGCAATCAGCCCCAGCATTTT.

This clone was counted a single time. The chain employs TRBV5-1 and TRBJ1-3; 9 bases agree with TRBD1. The V and J ends lost 0 bases and 4 bases, in that order; junction bases with no gene match: 8. Germline V gene data show CDR1 as SGHRS and CDR2 as YFSETQ. The CDR3 loop spans 17 amino acids. The CDR3 here is CASSLVVTGTGGNTIYF. As DNA, the CDR3 is TGCGCCAGCAGCTTGGTGGTAACTGGGACAGGGGGAAACACCATATATTTT.

The CDR3 sequence: CASSLVRDPGNVLTF. CDR3 DNA sequence: TGCGCCAGCAGCTTGGTTCGGGACCCCGGTAACGTCCTGACTTTC. The chain combines TRBV5-1 with TRBJ2-6; D tentatively fits TRBD1 or TRBD2 (5 bases each). Germline CDR1 is SGHRS and CDR2 is YFSETQ. V lost 0 bases, J lost 10 bases, and 14 bases lay in between. The CDR3 loop spans 15 amino acids.

The chain employs TRBV2 and TRBJ1-1; TRBD1 might be the D (5 bases). The ends were cut back, 5 bases at V and 1 base at J, with 11 bases in the middle. Germline values: CDR1 SNHLY, CDR2 FYNNEI. CDR3 length: 14 amino acids. The CDR3 reads CASSSGPTNTEAFF. The CDR3 nucleotides read TGTGCCAGCAGTTCGGGACCGACGAACACTGAAGCTTTCTTT.

The chain employs TRBV6-4 and TRBJ1-5; no clear D gene. Trimming took 6 bases from V and 3 from J, leaving 9 bases between them. The CDR3 has 13 amino acids. CDR1 is MRHNA, CDR2 SNTAGT, per germline. DNA for the CDR3: TGTGCCAGCAGCCAGGAATCCAATCAGCCCCAGCATTTT. It yields the protein CASSQESNQPQHF.